The T cell receptor beta chain described here comes from a study of CD8 T cells in ankylosing spondylitis. Notes on the study in general: Significant enrichment of disease-linked clones was reportedly seen in matched ankylosing spondylitis synovial fluid. CD8+ disease-linked clones were present at relatively low frequencies in blood.

Quantitative molecular-barcoded 5'-RACE generated the TCR beta libraries. MiXCR, applied by TCRdb to the 5' RACE reads, yields one record per CDR3 protein. The table has about 140,000 distinct CDR3 sequences, roughly 8.8% seen once. There are many counts of this clonotype. Antigen: not known. V was pared by 0 bases and J by 5 bases, with 21 bases between. Germline V gene sequence: CDR1 SGHRS, CDR2 YFSETQ. This CDR3 has 18 residues. The TCR was taken from a male donor with ankylosing spondylitis. V usage is TRBV5-1 and J usage is TRBJ2-1; tentatively, D is TRBD1 (6 bases). What was sequenced was synovial fluid, either unsorted or a sorted T cell fraction (not recorded which). The CDR3 loop reads CASSLEPFYATGNNEQFF. The CDR3, as DNA: TGCGCCAGCAGCTTGGAGCCTTTTTATGCTACAGGGAACAATGAGCAGTTCTTC.